The sequence of this TCR beta chain was determined in a study of blood T cell repertoires in COVID-19. Study overall: Acute-phase and convalescent COVID-19 samples originated in the United States, Italy and Spain. From T cells, B-cell-depleted T cells, or PBMCs came the material, which was cDNA or gDNA.

The CDR3 extends over 13 amino acids. Trimming cost V 2 bases and J 1 base, with 5 bases left between them. The germline gives CDR1 SEHNR, CDR2 FQNEAQ (reference sequence). As originally analysed: Reference gene primer amplification in the assay estimated nucleated cell counts. The method was immunoSEQ multiplex PCR; TCRdb's version includes in-frame clones alone and lacks a portion of them. V, J and clone size were drawn from that table, and D and trimming were deduced from the DNA. The sample lists around 150,000 clones, approximately 90% occurring once. Sequenced material: peripheral blood. This clonotype originated in a woman in her sixties or seventies with active or convalescent COVID-19. The V and J genes are TRBV7-9 and TRBJ1-1; D not resolved. The CDR3 here is CASSLTRNTEAFF. CDR3 nucleotides: TGTGCCAGCAGCTTAACCAGGAACACTGAAGCTTTCTTT.